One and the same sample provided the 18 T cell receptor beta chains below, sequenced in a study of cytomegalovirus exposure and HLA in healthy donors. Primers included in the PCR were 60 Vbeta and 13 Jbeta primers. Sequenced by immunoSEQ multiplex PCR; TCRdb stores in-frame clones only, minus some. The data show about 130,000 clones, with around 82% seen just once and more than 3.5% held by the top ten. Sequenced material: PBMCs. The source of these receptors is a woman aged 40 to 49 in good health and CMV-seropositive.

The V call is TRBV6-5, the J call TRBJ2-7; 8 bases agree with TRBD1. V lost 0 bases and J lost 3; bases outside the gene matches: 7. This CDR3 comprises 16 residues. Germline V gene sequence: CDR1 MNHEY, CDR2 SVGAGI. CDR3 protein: CASSYSGRGPDYEQYF. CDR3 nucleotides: TGTGCCAGCAGTTACTCGGGCAGGGGGCCTGACTACGAGCAGTACTTC.

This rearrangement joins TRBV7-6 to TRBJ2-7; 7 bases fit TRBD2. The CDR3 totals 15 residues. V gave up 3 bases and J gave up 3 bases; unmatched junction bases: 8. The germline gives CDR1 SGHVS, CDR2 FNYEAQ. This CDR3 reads CASSFLTGGSYEQYF. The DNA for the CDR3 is TGTGCCAGCAGCTTTCTAACGGGAGGCAGCTACGAGCAGTACTTC.

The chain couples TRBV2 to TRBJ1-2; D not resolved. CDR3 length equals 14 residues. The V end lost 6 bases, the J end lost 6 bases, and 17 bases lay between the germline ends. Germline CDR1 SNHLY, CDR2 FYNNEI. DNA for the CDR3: TGTGCCAGCAGAAGACGGGAAGGGTTGGATGGCTACACCTTC. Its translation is CASRRREGLDGYTF. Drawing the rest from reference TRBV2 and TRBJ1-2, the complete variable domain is EPEVTQTPSHQVTQMGQEVILRCVPISNHLYFYWYRQILGQKVEFLVSFYNNEISEKSEIFDDQFSVERPDGSNFTLKIRSTKLEDSAMYFCASRRREGLDGYTFGSGTRLTVV.

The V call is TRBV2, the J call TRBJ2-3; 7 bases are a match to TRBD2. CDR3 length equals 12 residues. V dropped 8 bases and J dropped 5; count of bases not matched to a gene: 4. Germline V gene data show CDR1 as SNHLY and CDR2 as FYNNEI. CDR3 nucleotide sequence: TGTGCCAGCGCCCTAGCGGTAGATACGCAGTATTTT. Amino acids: CASALAVDTQYF. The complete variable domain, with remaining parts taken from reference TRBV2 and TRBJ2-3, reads EPEVTQTPSHQVTQMGQEVILRCVPISNHLYFYWYRQILGQKVEFLVSFYNNEISEKSEIFDDQFSVERPDGSNFTLKIRSTKLEDSAMYFCASALAVDTQYFGPGTRLTVL.

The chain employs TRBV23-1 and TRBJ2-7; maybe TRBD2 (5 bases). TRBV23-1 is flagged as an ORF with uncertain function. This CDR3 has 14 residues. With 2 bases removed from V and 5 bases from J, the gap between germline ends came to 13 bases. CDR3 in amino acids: CASSQARAFNEQYF. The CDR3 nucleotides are TGCGCCAGCAGTCAAGCGAGGGCCTTTAACGAGCAGTACTTC.

CDR3 in amino acids: CASSTRRVNGNTIYF. The CDR3 nucleotides read TGTGCCAGCAGTACCCGCAGGGTGAATGGAAACACCATATATTTT. V gene TRBV2 combines with J gene TRBJ1-3; a possible D gene is TRBD1 (5 bases). This CDR3 contains 15 residues. With 5 bases removed from V and 3 bases from J, the gap between germline ends came to 14 bases. Germline V gives CDR1 SNHLY, CDR2 FYNNEI.

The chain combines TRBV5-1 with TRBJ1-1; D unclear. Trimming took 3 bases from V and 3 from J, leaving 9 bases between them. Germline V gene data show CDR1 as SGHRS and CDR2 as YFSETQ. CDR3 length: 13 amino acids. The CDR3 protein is CASSSEYHTEAFF. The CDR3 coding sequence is TGCGCCAGCAGCTCAGAATACCACACTGAAGCTTTCTTT.

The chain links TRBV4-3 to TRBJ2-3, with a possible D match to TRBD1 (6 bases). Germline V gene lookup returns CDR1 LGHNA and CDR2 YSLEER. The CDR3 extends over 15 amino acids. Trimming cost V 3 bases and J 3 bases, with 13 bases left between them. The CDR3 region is CASSQGQGRTDTQYF. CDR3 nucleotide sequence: TGCGCCAGCAGCCAGGGGCAGGGGCGGACAGATACGCAGTATTTT.

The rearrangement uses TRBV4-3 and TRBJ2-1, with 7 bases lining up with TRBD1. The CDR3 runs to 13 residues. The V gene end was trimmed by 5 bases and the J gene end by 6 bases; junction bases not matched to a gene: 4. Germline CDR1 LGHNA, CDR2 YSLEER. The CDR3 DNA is TGCGCCAGCAGCTATCGGGACAGCAATGAGCAGTTCTTC. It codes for CASSYRDSNEQFF.

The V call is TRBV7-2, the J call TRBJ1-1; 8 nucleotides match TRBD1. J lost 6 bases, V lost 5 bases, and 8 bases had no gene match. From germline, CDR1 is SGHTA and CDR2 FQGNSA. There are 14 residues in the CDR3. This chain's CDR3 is CASSPRQGYAEAFF. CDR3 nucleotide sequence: TGTGCCAGCAGCCCTCGACAGGGGTACGCTGAAGCTTTCTTT.

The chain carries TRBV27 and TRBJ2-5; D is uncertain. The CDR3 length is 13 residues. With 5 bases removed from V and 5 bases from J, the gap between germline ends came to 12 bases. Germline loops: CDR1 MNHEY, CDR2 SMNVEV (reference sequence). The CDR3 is CASSPALRETQYF. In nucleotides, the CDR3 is TGTGCCAGCAGTCCCGCCTTGAGGGAGACCCAGTACTTC.

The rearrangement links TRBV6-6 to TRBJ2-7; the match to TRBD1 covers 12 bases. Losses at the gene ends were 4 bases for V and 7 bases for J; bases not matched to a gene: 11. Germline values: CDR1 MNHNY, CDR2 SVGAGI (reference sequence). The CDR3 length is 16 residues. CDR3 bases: TGTGCCAGCAGTTCCCTCCCGGGACAGGGGGCTATTGAGCAGTACTTC. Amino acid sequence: CASSSLPGQGAIEQYF.

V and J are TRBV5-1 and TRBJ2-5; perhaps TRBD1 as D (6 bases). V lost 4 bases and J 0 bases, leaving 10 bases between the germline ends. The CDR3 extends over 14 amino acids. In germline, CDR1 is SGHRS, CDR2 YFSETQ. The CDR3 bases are TGCGCCAGCAGCCCGGGACAATACCAAGAGACCCAGTACTTC. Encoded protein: CASSPGQYQETQYF.

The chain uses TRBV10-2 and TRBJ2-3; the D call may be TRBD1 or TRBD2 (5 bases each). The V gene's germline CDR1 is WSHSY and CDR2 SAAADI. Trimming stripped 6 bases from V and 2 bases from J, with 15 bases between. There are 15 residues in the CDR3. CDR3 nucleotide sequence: TGCGCCAGCAGAGAGGGGTCTGCGGCCACAGATACGCAGTATTTT. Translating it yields CASREGSAATDTQYF.

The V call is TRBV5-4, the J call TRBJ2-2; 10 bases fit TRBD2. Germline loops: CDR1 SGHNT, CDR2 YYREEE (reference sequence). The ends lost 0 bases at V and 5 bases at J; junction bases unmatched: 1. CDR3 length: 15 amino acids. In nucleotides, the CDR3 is TGTGCCAGCAGCTTGGTGACTAGCGGGACCGGGGAGCTGTTTTTT. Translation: CASSLVTSGTGELFF.

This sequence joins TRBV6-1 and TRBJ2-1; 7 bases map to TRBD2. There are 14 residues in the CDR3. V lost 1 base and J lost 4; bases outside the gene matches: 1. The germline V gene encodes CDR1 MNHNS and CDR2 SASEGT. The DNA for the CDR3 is TGTGCCAGCAGTGAAGGGGGACTATACAATGAGCAGTTCTTC. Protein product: CASSEGGLYNEQFF.

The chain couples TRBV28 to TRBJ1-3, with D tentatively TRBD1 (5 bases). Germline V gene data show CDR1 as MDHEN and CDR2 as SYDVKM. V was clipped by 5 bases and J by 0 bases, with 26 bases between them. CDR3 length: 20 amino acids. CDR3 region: CASSRTPGLVGPSSGNTIYF. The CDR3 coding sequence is TGTGCCAGCAGTCGAACACCGGGACTAGTGGGCCCAAGCTCTGGAAACACCATATATTTT.

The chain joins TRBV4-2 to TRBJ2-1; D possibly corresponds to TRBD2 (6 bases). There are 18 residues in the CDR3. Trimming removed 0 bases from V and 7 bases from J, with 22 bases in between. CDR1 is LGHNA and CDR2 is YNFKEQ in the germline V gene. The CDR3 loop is CASSQESTGTWTGNEQFF. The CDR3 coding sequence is TGTGCCAGCAGCCAAGAATCGACCGGGACTTGGACTGGAAATGAGCAGTTCTTC.